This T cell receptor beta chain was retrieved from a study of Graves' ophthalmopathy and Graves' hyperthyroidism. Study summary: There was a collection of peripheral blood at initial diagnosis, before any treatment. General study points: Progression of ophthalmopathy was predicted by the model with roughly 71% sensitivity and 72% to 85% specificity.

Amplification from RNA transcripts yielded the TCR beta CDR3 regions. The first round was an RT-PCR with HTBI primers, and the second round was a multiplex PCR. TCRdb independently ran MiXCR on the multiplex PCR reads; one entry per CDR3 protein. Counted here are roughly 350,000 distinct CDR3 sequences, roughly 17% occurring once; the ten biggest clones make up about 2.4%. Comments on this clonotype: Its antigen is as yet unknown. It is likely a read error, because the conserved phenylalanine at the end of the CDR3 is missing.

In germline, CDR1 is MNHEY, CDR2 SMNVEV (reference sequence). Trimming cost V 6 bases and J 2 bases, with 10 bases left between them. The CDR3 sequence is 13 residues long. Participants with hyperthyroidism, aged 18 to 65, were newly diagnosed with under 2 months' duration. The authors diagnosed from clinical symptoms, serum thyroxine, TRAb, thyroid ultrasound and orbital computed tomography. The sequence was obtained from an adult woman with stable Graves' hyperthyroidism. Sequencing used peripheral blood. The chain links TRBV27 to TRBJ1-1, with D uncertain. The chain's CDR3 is CASRLNPNTEAFY. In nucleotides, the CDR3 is TGTGCCAGCAGGTTGAACCCCAACACTGAAGCTTTCTAT.